This TCR beta chain was captured by sequencing in a study of Tregs in tolerant kidney transplant recipients. On this clone itself: Antigen: not known. Read data end 3 residues before the CDR3 end; the end is taken from the germline J gene.

Libraries were prepared by immunoSEQ multiplex PCR; TCRdb keeps only in-frame clonotypes and omits some of them. Its table records tens of thousands of clones. The CDR3 has 14 residues. V was shortened by 7 bases and J by 5 bases, with 16 bases between the two germline ends. From germline, CDR1 is KGHDR and CDR2 SFDVKD. Related graft donors supplied nonmyeloablative bone marrow transplants, and mixed chimerism was transient. Thawed PBMCs were FACS-sorted into unstimulated CD4+CD25+CD127- regulatory T cells, CD4+CD25- non-regulatory cells, CD4 and CD8 cells. Study results and caveats: This study did not directly address biological reproducibility. Expanding Tregs on activated donor B cells appeared to best identify donor-specific TCRbeta clones. In tolerant patients, donor-specific Tregs outgrew total Tregs, suggesting antigen-driven expansion.

The chain links TRBV24-1 to TRBJ2-5; weak D call: TRBD1 (5 bases). This TCR was recovered from a human patient who received a combined kidney and bone marrow transplant. Some T cells may be provided by the graft donor. The sequenced sample was CD4+ T cells from blood (PBMCs), obtained 24 months after the transplant. CDR3 sequence reads: CATRRQSCRETQYF. The covered CDR3 bases are TGTGCCACCAGAAGACAGTCTTGCAGGGAGACC.